This T cell receptor (beta chain) is drawn from a study of blood T cell repertoires in COVID-19. Looking at the study overall: Samples representing acute and convalescent COVID-19 were sourced from the United States, Italy and Spain. From T cells, B-cell-depleted T cells, or PBMCs came the material, which was cDNA or gDNA.

Per the study methods: Amplifying reference gene primers gave estimates of nucleated cell counts. Measured with immunoSEQ multiplex PCR; TCRdb has only the in-frame clones, and not every one. V and J calls and clone size are as listed in that table; D and trimming were resolved from the DNA. The profile covers over 120,000 clones, with 77% appearing a single time and roughly 9% taken by the ten largest. The receptor's source is a woman between 45 and 65 years old with active or convalescent COVID-19. Sequencing was carried out using peripheral blood.

The CDR3 reads CASGWGGWNTEAFF. CDR3 nucleotide sequence: TGTGCCAGTGGATGGGGGGGATGGAACACTGAAGCTTTCTTT. This chain links TRBV19 with TRBJ1-1; D perhaps matches TRBD1 (5 bases). V lost 8 bases and J 1 base, leaving 14 bases between the germline ends. Germline V gene sequence: CDR1 LNHDA, CDR2 SQIVND (reference sequence). CDR3 size: 14 residues.